The clone carrying this T cell receptor (beta chain) has ten or more counts. Its cognate antigen is unknown. During its preparation, the TCRbeta library received unique molecular identifiers. MiXCR, applied by TCRdb to the PCR reads, yields one record per CDR3 protein. The sample includes fewer than 700,000 distinct CDR3 sequences, approximately 12% of them seen just once. This entry comes from a study of T-cell reconstitution after alpha-beta-depleted transplantation in children. Points from the study as a whole: Newly produced T cells mostly accounted for T-cell counts and diversity one year post-transplant. The origin of high day-60 TCRbeta diversity in some patients lay in surviving recipient T cells and thymic progenitors. Several hundred expanded graft clones reportedly gave rise to the alpha-beta T cells present about two months after transplant.

Sequencing used PBMCs, mostly from graft donor cells, obtained 360 days after TCRalphabeta/CD19-depleted stem cell transplant. The TCR originated in a male patient between 10 and 17 years old who had a stem cell transplant for acute myeloid leukemia, so the T cells may come from the graft donor.

The CDR3 is CASSYSALMADTQYF. Here the CDR3 DNA reads TGTGCCAGCAGTTACTCGGCCCTCATGGCCGATACGCAGTATTTT. The chain carries TRBV6-5 and TRBJ2-3, with no clear D. CDR1 is MNHEY, CDR2 SVGAGI, per germline. V was trimmed by 0 bases and J by 6 bases, leaving 13 bases between them. The CDR3 consists of 15 residues.